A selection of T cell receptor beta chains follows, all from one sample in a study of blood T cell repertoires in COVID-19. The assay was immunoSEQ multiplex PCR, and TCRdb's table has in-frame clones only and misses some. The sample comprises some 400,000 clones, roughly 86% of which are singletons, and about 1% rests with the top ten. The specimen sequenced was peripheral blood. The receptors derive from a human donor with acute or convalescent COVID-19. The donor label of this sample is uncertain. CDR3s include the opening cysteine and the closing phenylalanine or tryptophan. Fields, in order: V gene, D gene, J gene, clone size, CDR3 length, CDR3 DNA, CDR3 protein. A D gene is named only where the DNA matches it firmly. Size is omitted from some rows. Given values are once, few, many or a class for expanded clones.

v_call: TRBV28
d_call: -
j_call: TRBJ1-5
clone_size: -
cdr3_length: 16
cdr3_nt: TGTGCCAGCAGTTTACAAAGGGGGAGTCGCAATCAGCCCCAGCATTTT
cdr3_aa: CASSLQRGSRNQPQHF

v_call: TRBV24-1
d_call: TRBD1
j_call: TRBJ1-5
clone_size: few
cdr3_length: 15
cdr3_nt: TGTGCCACCAGTGATCCCGGGACAGGGAATCAGCCCCAGCATTTT
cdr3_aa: CATSDPGTGNQPQHF

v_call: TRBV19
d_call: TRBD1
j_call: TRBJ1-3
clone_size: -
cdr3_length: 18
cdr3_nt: TGTGCCAGTAACGTGGGGACAGGCTCGGGAATTGCTGGAAACACCATATATTTT
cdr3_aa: CASNVGTGSGIAGNTIYF

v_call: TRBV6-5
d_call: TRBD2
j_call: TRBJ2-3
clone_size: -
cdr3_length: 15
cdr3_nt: TGTGCCAGCAGTTACAGACTAGCGGGGCCAGATACGCAGTATTTT
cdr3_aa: CASSYRLAGPDTQYF

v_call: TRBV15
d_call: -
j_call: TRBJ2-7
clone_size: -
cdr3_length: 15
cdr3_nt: TGTGCCACCAGCAGAGTAGGCGGGCTCTCCTACGAGCAGTACTTC
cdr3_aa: CATSRVGGLSYEQYF

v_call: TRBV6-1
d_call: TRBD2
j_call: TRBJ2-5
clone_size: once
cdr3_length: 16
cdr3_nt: TGTGCCAGCAGTGAAGCTCTAGCGGGACCTCAAGAGACCCAGTACTTC
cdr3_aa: CASSEALAGPQETQYF

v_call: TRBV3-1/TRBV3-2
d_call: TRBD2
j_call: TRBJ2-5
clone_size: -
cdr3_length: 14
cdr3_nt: TGTGCCAGCAGCCCTCAGCGGGGAAAAGAGACCCAGTACTTC
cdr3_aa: CASSPQRGKETQYF

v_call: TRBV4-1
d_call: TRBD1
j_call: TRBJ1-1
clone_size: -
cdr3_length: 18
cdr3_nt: TGCGCCAGCACCTTAAGATTGAGGTCAGGGGGCGATGGGACTGAAGCTTTCTTT
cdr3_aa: CASTLRLRSGGDGTEAFF

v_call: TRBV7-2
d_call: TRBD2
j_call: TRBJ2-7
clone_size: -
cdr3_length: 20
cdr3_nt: TGTGCCAGCAGCTTAGCCGCTCCCTGGGTGACTAGCGGGAGGAGGTACGAGCAGTACTTC
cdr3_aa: CASSLAAPWVTSGRRYEQYF

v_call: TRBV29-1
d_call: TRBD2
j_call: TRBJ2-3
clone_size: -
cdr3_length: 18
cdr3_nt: TGCAGCGTTGTGCGCAGGGGGACTAGCGGGAGTAGCACAGATACGCAGTATTTT
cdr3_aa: CSVVRRGTSGSSTDTQYF

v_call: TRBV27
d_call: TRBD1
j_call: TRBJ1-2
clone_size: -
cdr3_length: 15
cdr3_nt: TGTGCCAGCAGTCCAACAGGGGGTGGGCACTATGGCTACACCTTC
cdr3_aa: CASSPTGGGHYGYTF

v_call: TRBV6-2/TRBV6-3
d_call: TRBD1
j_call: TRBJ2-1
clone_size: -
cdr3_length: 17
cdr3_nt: TGTGCCAGCAGTTATAGTTCCGGGACAGTCTTCTACAATGAGCAGTTCTTC
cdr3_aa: CASSYSSGTVFYNEQFF

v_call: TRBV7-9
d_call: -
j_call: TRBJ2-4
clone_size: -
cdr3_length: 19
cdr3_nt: TGTGCCAGCAGCTTAGAACATGGATCGACCACGGGAGAGGCAAACATTCAGTACTTC
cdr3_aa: CASSLEHGSTTGEANIQYF

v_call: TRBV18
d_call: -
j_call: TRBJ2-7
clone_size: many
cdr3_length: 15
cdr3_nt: TGTGCCAGCTCACCAGGGTTGGAGAGCTCCTACGAGCAGTACTTC
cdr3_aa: CASSPGLESSYEQYF

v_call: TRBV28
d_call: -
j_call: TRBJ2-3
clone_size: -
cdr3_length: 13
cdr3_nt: TGTGCCAGCACCCTCTTAGAGGGAGGCCGGCAGTATTTT
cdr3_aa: CASTLLEGGRQYF

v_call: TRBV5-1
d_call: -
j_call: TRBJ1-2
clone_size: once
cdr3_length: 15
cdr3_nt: TGCGCCAGCAGCTTGTCGCTCGGAGGGGCACGGGGCTACACCTTC
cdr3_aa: CASSLSLGGARGYTF

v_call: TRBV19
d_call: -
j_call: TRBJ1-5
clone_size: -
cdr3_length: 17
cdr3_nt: TGTGCCAGTAGTATAAGGAGTAGGAGAGTGCCCAATCAGCCCCAGCATTTT
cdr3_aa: CASSIRSRRVPNQPQHF

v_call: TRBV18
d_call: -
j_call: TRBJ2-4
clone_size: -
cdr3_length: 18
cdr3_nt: TGTGCCAGCTCACCTACGTTCTTGGGGGGGGCTGCGAAAAACATTCAGTACTTC
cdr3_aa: CASSPTFLGGAAKNIQYF

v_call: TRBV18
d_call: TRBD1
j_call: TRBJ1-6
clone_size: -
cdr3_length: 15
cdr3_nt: TGTGCCAGCTCACAGACGGGACAGTATAATTCACCCCTCCACTTT
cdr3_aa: CASSQTGQYNSPLHF

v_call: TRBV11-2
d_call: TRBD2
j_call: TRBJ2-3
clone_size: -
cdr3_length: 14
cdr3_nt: TGTGCCAGCAGCTCTAGCGGGATCACAGATACGCAGTATTTT
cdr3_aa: CASSSSGITDTQYF

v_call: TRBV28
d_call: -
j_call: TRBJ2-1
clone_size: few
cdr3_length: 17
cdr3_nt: TGTGCCAGCAGTTCCCCCCGTGGGTGGAGCTCCTACAATGAGCAGTTCTTC
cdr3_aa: CASSSPRGWSSYNEQFF

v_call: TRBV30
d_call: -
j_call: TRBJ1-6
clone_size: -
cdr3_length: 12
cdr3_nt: TGTGCCTGGAGACCAGGTGGTTCACCCCTCCACTTT
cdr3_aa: CAWRPGGSPLHF

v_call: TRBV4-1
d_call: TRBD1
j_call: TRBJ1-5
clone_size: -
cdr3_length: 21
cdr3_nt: TGCGCCAGCAGCCAAGTACTCCCCGGAAGGAGACAGGGGCGACCAGGTCAGCCCCAGCATTTT
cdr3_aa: CASSQVLPGRRQGRPGQPQHF